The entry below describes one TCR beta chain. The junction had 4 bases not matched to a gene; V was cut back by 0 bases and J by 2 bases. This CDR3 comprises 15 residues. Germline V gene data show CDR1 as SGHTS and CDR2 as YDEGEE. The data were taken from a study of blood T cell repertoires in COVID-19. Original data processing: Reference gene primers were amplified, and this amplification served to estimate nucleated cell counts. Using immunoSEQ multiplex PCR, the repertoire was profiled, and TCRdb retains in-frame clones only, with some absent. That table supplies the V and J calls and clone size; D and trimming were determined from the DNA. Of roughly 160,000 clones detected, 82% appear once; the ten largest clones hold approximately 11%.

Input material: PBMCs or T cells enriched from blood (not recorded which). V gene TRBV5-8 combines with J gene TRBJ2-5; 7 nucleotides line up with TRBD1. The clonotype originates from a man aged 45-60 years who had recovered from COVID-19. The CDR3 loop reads CASSLEGASQETQYF. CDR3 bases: TGTGCCAGCAGCTTGGAGGGGGCCTCTCAAGAGACCCAGTACTTC. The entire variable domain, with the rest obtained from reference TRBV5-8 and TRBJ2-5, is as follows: EAGVTQSPTHLIKTRGQQATLRCSPISGHTSVYWYQQALGLGLQFLLWYDEGEERNRGNFPPRFSGRQFPNYSSELNVNALELEDSALYLCASSLEGASQETQYFGPGTRLLVL.